These 18 T cell receptor beta chains were all obtained from the same sample, sequenced in a study of blood T cells in healthy people across ages. The use of a sample-barcoded 5' primer and a J-beta primer mix characterized a second PCR of roughly 6 to 11 cycles. TCRdb re-analysed the 5' RACE reads in MiXCR, keeping a single row per CDR3 protein. The table has some 790,000 distinct CDR3 sequences, about 30% seen once; the top ten hold approximately 15%. Material: blood. The receptors shown here come from a woman aged 80 or over in good health.

This clonotype came up once. A much larger clone is a single base away; this may be a read error. V is TRBV24-1 and J is TRBJ2-3, with TRBD2 as a possible D gene (6 bases). CDR1 and CDR2 from the germline V gene are KGHDR and SFDVKD. This CDR3 is 15 amino acids long. The CDR3: CTTSDASAPTDTQYF. The CDR3 bases are TGTACCACCAGTGATGCTAGCGCCCCCACAGATACGCAGTATTTT.

The chain employs TRBV7-9 and TRBJ1-1; weak D call: TRBD1 (6 bases). Between the trimmed V and J ends, which lost 7 bases and 5 bases, there was a span of 14 bases. The CDR3 runs 13 residues. The germline V gene has CDR1 SEHNR and CDR2 FQNEAQ (reference sequence). The DNA of the CDR3 is TGTGCCAGCATCAAACAGGGAGGAACTGAAGCTTTCTTT. Its protein is CASIKQGGTEAFF.

This clonotype showed up just a few times. This chain links TRBV21-1 with TRBJ1-1; the table's D call, TRBD1, has no DNA check behind it. TRBV21-1 is a pseudogene segment. The CDR3 is 24 amino acids. The CDR3, as DNA: TGTGCCAGCAGCAAAGCGCTTTTAAGGGAATCATGTCCCGGGGAGGGAGGGATGAACACTGAAGCTTTCTTT. It yields the protein CASSKALLRESCPGEGGMNTEAFF.

The chain couples TRBV3-1 to TRBJ1-1; no definite D call. The V gene lost 2 bases and the J gene lost 7 bases, with 8 bases spanning the gap. Germline CDR1 reads LGHDT; CDR2 reads YNNKEL (reference sequence). This CDR3 contains 12 residues. The DNA for the CDR3 is TGTGCCAGCAGCCAAACCCCCCGTGAAGCTTTCTTT. This sequence encodes CASSQTPREAFF. The full variable domain, in which reference TRBV3-1 and TRBJ1-1 provide the parts outside the CDR3, is DTAVSQTPKYLVTQMGNDKSIKCEQNLGHDTMYWYKQDSKKFLKIMFSYNNKELIINETVPNRFSPKSPDKAHLNLHINSLELGDSAVYFCASSQTPREAFFGQGTRLTVV.

The chain has TRBV7-9 and TRBJ1-1; D is possibly TRBD1 (6 bases). This CDR3 has 14 amino acids. Between the trimmed V and J ends, which lost 3 bases and 6 bases, there was a span of 14 bases. Germline-derived CDR1 and CDR2 are SEHNR and FQNEAQ (reference sequence). CDR3 protein: CASSFAEGVAEAFF. The CDR3 DNA is TGTGCCAGCAGCTTTGCGGAGGGGGTGGCTGAAGCTTTCTTT.

Turning to this clonotype: At one of its ends the junction is not consistent with the germline gene, which may arise from a read error. The CDR3: CANSSQLDPADTQYF. For the CDR3, the DNA is TGTGCCAACAGTTCCCAACTAGACCCCGCAGATACGCAGTATTTT. This chain joins TRBV12-3 or TRBV12-4 and TRBJ2-3, with D possibly being TRBD2 (5 bases). The CDR3 length is 15 residues.

In its sample, this clonotype was seen many times. The V call is TRBV11-2, the J call TRBJ2-3; D is perhaps TRBD2 (6 bases). This CDR3 region has 12 residues. V lost 11 bases to trimming and J lost 1 base, with 10 bases between them. Germline CDR1 is SGHAT and CDR2 is FQNNGV. CDR3: CAGSGGTDTQYF. For the CDR3, the DNA is TGTGCCGGCTCGGGGGGCACAGATACGCAGTATTTT.

The chain links TRBV7-2 to TRBJ1-2; no clear D gene. This CDR3 has 14 residues. Germline CDR1 is SGHTA and CDR2 is FQGNSA. V was pared by 8 bases and J by 0 bases, with 13 bases between. The CDR3 bases are TGTGCCAGCCTAACAGCGGTTCCTAACTATGGCTACACCTTC. Translated, it gives CASLTAVPNYGYTF.

This clonotype was picked up many times. The chain is built from TRBV12-3 or TRBV12-4 and TRBJ2-3; D is unclear. V lost 1 base and J 9 bases, leaving 8 bases between the germline ends. The CDR3 spans 12 residues. The CDR3 region has the DNA TGTGCCAGCAGTTTAGTGGTTACAACGCAGTATTTT. Its translation: CASSLVVTTQYF.

A note on this clonotype: This may arise from a read error, as a much more abundant clone is one base away. The CDR3 end shows no conserved phenylalanine or tryptophan, and so a read error is likely. The chain is built from TRBV6-6 and TRBJ1-2, with D hard to call. Germline assignment: CDR1 MNHNY and CDR2 SVGAGI (reference sequence). There are 13 residues in the CDR3. The V and J ends lost 6 bases and 4 bases respectively, with 12 bases between them. CDR3 in amino acids: CASRDYEGYGYTS. DNA for the CDR3: TGTGCCAGCAGGGACTACGAGGGCTATGGCTACACCTCC.

The rearrangement joins TRBV4-3 to TRBJ2-1; D gene ambiguous. The germline V and J ends were trimmed by 1 base and 4 bases, with 5 bases remaining between them. Germline V gene lookup returns CDR1 LGHNA and CDR2 YSLEER. The CDR3 has 13 residues. Written as DNA, the CDR3 is TGCGCCAGCAGCCAAGCCGAATACAATGAGCAGTTCTTC. It codes for CASSQAEYNEQFF.

This clonotype occurred many times. The chain is built from TRBV5-1 and TRBJ2-1; no definite D call. V was pared by 1 base and J by 0 bases, with 14 bases between. This CDR3 is built from 17 residues. Germline V gene sequence: CDR1 SGHRS, CDR2 YFSETQ. The CDR3 spells CASSLSWWGNSYNEQFF. In DNA, the CDR3 is TGCGCCAGCAGCTTGTCGTGGTGGGGAAACTCCTACAATGAGCAGTTCTTC.

Many counts were recorded for this clonotype. The V call is TRBV29-1, the J call TRBJ2-1; 9 bases map to TRBD1. The V gene end was trimmed by 7 bases and the J gene end by 7 bases; junction bases not matched to a gene: 5. The germline V gene has CDR1 SQVTM and CDR2 ANQGSEA. The CDR3 runs 12 residues. CDR3 DNA: TGCAGCGCGGGACAGGGAGGGAATGAGCAGTTCTTC. It is translated as CSAGQGGNEQFF.

A word on this clonotype: A read error may account for a junction end that differs from germline. The genes are TRBV7-8 and TRBJ2-5; 11 bases fit TRBD1. This CDR3 has 15 residues. Germline-derived CDR1 and CDR2 are SGHVS and FQNEAQ. CDR3 in amino acids: CVSSLGQGALGPLYF. The CDR3 nucleotides read TGTGTCAGCAGCTTAGGACAGGGGGCGCTGGGTCCTCTGTACTTC. The full variable domain, rest sourced from reference TRBV7-8 and TRBJ2-5, is GAGVSQSPRYKVAKRGQDVALRCDPISGHVSLFWYQQALGQGPEFLTYFQNEAQLDKSGLPSDRFFAERPEGSVSTLKIQRTQQEDSAVYLCVSSLGQGALGPLYFGPGTRLLVL.

The chain uses TRBV24-1 and TRBJ2-4; TRBD1 might be the D (6 bases). Between the trimmed V and J ends, which lost 2 bases and 0 bases, there was a span of 10 bases. CDR3 length: 16 amino acids. The germline CDR1 and CDR2 sequences are KGHDR and SFDVKD. In nucleotides, the CDR3 is TGTGCCACCAGTGATTCGGGACACCTAGCCAAAAACATTCAGTACTTC. Translation gives CATSDSGHLAKNIQYF.

This clonotype was seen a few times. CDR3 nucleotide sequence: TGTGCCAGCAGCTTACAGGGGAGGGCTGTAGATACGCAGTATTTT. As protein: CASSLQGRAVDTQYF. The chain has TRBV7-2 and TRBJ2-3; a possible D gene is TRBD2 (7 bases). Trimming stripped 2 bases from V and 5 bases from J, with 14 bases between. The CDR3 length is 15 residues. From germline, CDR1 is SGHTA and CDR2 FQGNSA.

This clonotype was counted at least ten times. This chain joins TRBV7-9 and TRBJ2-3, with 13 bases fitting TRBD2. V lost 4 bases to trimming and J lost 1 base; unmatched junction nucleotides: 8. CDR3 length: 18 amino acids. Germline CDR1 is SEHNR and CDR2 is FQNEAQ (reference sequence). CDR3 DNA sequence: TGTGCCAGCAGCTCGACTAGCGGGGGGTTAAGAGGCACAGATACGCAGTATTTT. It yields the protein CASSSTSGGLRGTDTQYF.

Note on this clonotype: One base away lies a much larger clone, so this may be a sequencing read error. V gene TRBV7-9 combines with J gene TRBJ2-1; a weak D match, TRBD1 (6 bases). Judging by the DNA end, TRBJ2-7 fits better; the J call may be wrong. The CDR3 is 18 amino acids. Germline V gene lookup returns CDR1 SEHNR and CDR2 FQNEAQ (reference sequence). The CDR3 sequence: CASSLEVLQGMSYNEQYF. The DNA for the CDR3 is TGTGCCAGCAGCTTAGAAGTTTTGCAGGGGATGTCCTACAATGAGCAGTACTTC.